Each of the 30 T cell receptor beta chains below was sequenced from the same sample in a study of T cell responses to AZD1222 COVID-19 vaccine. Some clones are missing from TCRdb's copy, which holds only in-frame ones; the method was immunoSEQ multiplex PCR. The table records about 150,000 clones, less than 95% of them present only once. The sample consisted of peripheral blood, taken 28 days after the second AZD1222 dose. The receptor source for this set is an adult who received the AZD1222 COVID-19 vaccine.

The V gene is TRBV10-2, the J gene TRBJ2-1; D is uncertain. Germline CDR1 reads WSHSY; CDR2 reads SAAADI. V lost 3 bases to trimming and J lost 5 bases, with 11 bases between them. The CDR3 consists of 14 residues. The CDR3 protein is CASSEIPLNNEQFF. Written as DNA, the CDR3 is TGCGCCAGCAGTGAAATTCCTTTAAACAATGAGCAGTTCTTC.

V gene TRBV28 combines with J gene TRBJ1-6; D not certain. Trimming left V 9 bases short and J 0 bases short, with 9 bases between. Germline V gives CDR1 MDHEN, CDR2 SYDVKM. CDR3 size: 14 residues. The CDR3 reads CASYPGSYNSPLHF. Written as DNA, the CDR3 is TGTGCCAGTTATCCGGGCTCCTATAATTCACCCCTCCACTTT.

The chain recombines TRBV7-9 with TRBJ2-4; D unresolved. The CDR3 consists of 14 residues. From germline, CDR1 is SEHNR and CDR2 FQNEAQ (reference sequence). V lost 2 bases, J lost 4 bases, and 9 bases lay in between. The CDR3: CASSLRAEKNIQYF. CDR3 DNA: TGTGCCAGCAGCTTAAGGGCAGAGAAAAACATTCAGTACTTC.

The chain links TRBV5-8 to TRBJ1-5; D ambiguous. Germline CDR1 SGHTS, CDR2 YDEGEE. Trimming removed 2 bases from V and 3 bases from J, with 12 bases in between. The CDR3 is 15 residues long. The CDR3 DNA follows: TGTGCCAGCAGCTTTCGCGGGCATGACAATCAGCCCCAGCATTTT. It yields the protein CASSFRGHDNQPQHF.

The gene calls are TRBV5-1 and TRBJ2-2; no firm D call. Germline-derived CDR1 and CDR2 are SGHRS and YFSETQ. V was clipped by 6 bases and J by 1 base, with 16 bases between them. CDR3 length: 16 amino acids. This CDR3 is CASTKEGIGNTGELFF. In DNA form, the CDR3 reads TGCGCCAGCACTAAGGAAGGGATTGGGAACACCGGGGAGCTGTTTTTT.

This chain joins TRBV5-4 and TRBJ2-7; D gene uncertain. V lost 2 bases, J lost 5 bases, and 14 bases lay in between. This CDR3 region has 14 residues. Germline lookup yields CDR1 SGHNT and CDR2 YYREEE (reference sequence). CDR3 in DNA: TGTGCCAGCAGCTTTGACTCCCGGGTAAACGAGCAGTACTTC. This translates into CASSFDSRVNEQYF.

CDR3 amino acids: CASSEGGQRSWHF. For the CDR3, the DNA is TGTGCCAGCAGTGAGGGGGGTCAGAGGAGTTGGCATTTT. The chain couples TRBV6-1 to TRBJ1-5; D may be TRBD1 (5 bases). V was pared by 3 bases and J by 15 bases, with 18 bases between. CDR1 and CDR2 (germline): MNHNS, SASEGT. CDR3 length: 13 amino acids.

The J gene is TRBJ2-1, the V gene TRBV4-2; D is unclear. The CDR3 runs to 16 residues. V lost 1 base and J lost 0, with 10 bases in between. Per the germline V gene, CDR1 is LGHNA and CDR2 is YNFKEQ. CDR3 bases: TGTGCCAGCAGCCAAGTTACGGCTAGCTCCTACAATGAGCAGTTCTTC. Protein product: CASSQVTASSYNEQFF.

The V and J genes are TRBV11-3 and TRBJ2-1; the match to TRBD2 covers 11 bases. CDR1 and CDR2 from the germline V gene are SGHNT and YENEEA. The CDR3 covers 15 residues. Trimming cost V 5 bases and J 3 bases; bases outside gene matches: 3. The CDR3 nucleotides read TGTGCCAGCAGCACTAGCGGGGGACTCTACAATGAGCAGTTCTTC. Translation gives CASSTSGGLYNEQFF. The full variable domain, rest sourced from reference TRBV11-3 and TRBJ2-1, is EAGVVQSPRYKIIEKKQPVAFWCNPISGHNTLYWYLQNLGQGPELLIRYENEEAVDDSQLPKDRFSAERLKGVDSTLKIQPAELGDSAVYLCASSTSGGLYNEQFFGPGTRLTVL.

The CDR3 DNA reads TGTGCCAGCTCACCACCAAGGGATCGGTACGAGCAGTACTTC. It is translated as CASSPPRDRYEQYF. The chain couples TRBV18 to TRBJ2-7; no reliable D call. Germline-derived CDR1 and CDR2 are KGHSH and LQKENI. Trimming took 0 bases from V and 4 from J, leaving 10 bases between them. The CDR3 is 14 residues long. The whole variable domain, filled in from reference TRBV18 and TRBJ2-7, reads NAGVMQNPRHLVRRRGQEARLRCSPMKGHSHVYWYRQLPEEGLKFMVYLQKENIIDESGMPKERFSAEFPKEGPSILRIQQVVRGDSAAYFCASSPPRDRYEQYFGPGTRLTVT.

This sequence joins TRBV7-8 and TRBJ1-1, with D perhaps matching TRBD1 (5 bases). This CDR3 has 15 residues. The germline V gene encodes CDR1 SGHVS and CDR2 FQNEAQ. Trimming removed 1 base from V and 7 bases from J, with 16 bases in between. The CDR3 sequence: CASSLVAGNFVEAFF. The CDR3 region has the DNA TGTGCCAGCAGCTTAGTGGCAGGGAATTTCGTTGAAGCTTTCTTT. Combining the CDR3 with reference TRBV7-8 and TRBJ1-1 gives the whole variable domain GAGVSQSPRYKVAKRGQDVALRCDPISGHVSLFWYQQALGQGPEFLTYFQNEAQLDKSGLPSDRFFAERPEGSVSTLKIQRTQQEDSAVYLCASSLVAGNFVEAFFGQGTRLTVV.

This clone was seen a few times. The chain joins TRBV15 to TRBJ2-3; TRBD2 aligns across 14 bases. The trim removed 4 bases at V and 2 bases at J, leaving 2 bases unmatched. The germline CDR1 and CDR2 sequences are LNHNV and YYDKDF (reference sequence). The CDR3 is 16 amino acids. The CDR3 is CATSKTSGGATDTQYF. The CDR3 DNA sequence: TGTGCCACCAGCAAGACTAGCGGGGGGGCCACAGATACGCAGTATTTT.

The rearrangement joins TRBV6-1 to TRBJ1-5; D not certain. The CDR3 extends over 14 amino acids. V shed 2 bases and J shed 2 bases, with 7 bases lying between them. The germline gives CDR1 MNHNS, CDR2 SASEGT. The CDR3, as DNA: TGTGCCAGCAGTGAACTGTGGGGCAATCAGCCCCAGCATTTT. Its translation is CASSELWGNQPQHF.

The chain recombines TRBV30 with TRBJ2-1; D gene ambiguous. V was cut by 4 bases and J by 0 bases, with 13 bases left in between. In germline, CDR1 is GTSNPN, CDR2 SVGIG (reference sequence). This CDR3 is 15 amino acids long. The CDR3 bases are TGTGCCTGGATTGACCCGGAGAGCTCCTACAATGAGCAGTTCTTC. It specifies CAWIDPESSYNEQFF.

The sample holds a few counts of this clone. The rearrangement uses TRBV5-3 and TRBJ1-2, with 8 bases aligning to TRBD1. TRBV5-3 is designated an ORF whose function remains uncertain. V dropped 3 bases and J dropped 1; count of bases not matched to a gene: 8. This CDR3 spans 16 amino acids. CDR3 DNA sequence: TGTGCCAGAAGCTACCGCAGGGGGCCCCTTAACTATGGCTACACCTTC. Protein: CARSYRRGPLNYGYTF.

This chain links TRBV5-1 with TRBJ1-4; D is uncertain. CDR3 size: 17 residues. V lost 1 base and J lost 6, with 19 bases in between. From germline, CDR1 is SGHRS and CDR2 YFSETQ. The CDR3 loop reads CASSLLTSGRDDEKLFF. In DNA, the CDR3 is TGCGCCAGCAGCTTGTTAACTTCTGGCAGAGATGATGAAAAACTGTTTTTT.

This clone appeared once. V and J are TRBV9 and TRBJ1-2; no reliable D call. The CDR3 runs 13 residues. The V end was cut by 0 bases, the J end by 0 bases, with 3 bases between. CDR1 is SGDLS, CDR2 YYNGEE, per germline. This CDR3 reads CASSVAPNYGYTF. The CDR3 nucleotides read TGTGCCAGCAGCGTAGCCCCTAACTATGGCTACACCTTC. The whole variable domain, remainder taken from reference TRBV9 and TRBJ1-2, is DSGVTQTPKHLITATGQRVTLRCSPRSGDLSVYWYQQSLDQGLQFLIQYYNGEERAKGNILERFSAQQFPDLHSELNLSSLELGDSALYFCASSVAPNYGYTFGSGTRLTVV.

CDR3 region: CASSESGGYGYTF. CDR3 DNA sequence: TGTGCCAGCAGTGAATCGGGCGGCTATGGCTACACCTTC. The V and J genes are TRBV25-1 and TRBJ1-2; D gene unclear. V was pared by 1 base and J by 4 bases, with 7 bases between. Germline loops: CDR1 MGHDK, CDR2 SYGVNS. The CDR3 length is 13 residues.

The chain's CDR3 is CASSFTDRGGYGYTF. The CDR3 DNA reads TGTGCCAGCAGTTTCACGGACAGGGGTGGCTATGGCTACACCTTC. This chain links TRBV6-6 with TRBJ1-2, with 9 bases aligning to TRBD1. Germline CDR1 and CDR2: MNHNY and SVGAGI (reference sequence). This CDR3 comprises 15 residues. Trimming removed 4 bases from V and 4 bases from J; junction bases left unmatched: 7.

This chain joins TRBV5-1 and TRBJ2-7; 7 bases are shared with TRBD1. Germline V gene sequence: CDR1 SGHRS, CDR2 YFSETQ. The CDR3 totals 15 residues. The J segment lost 5 bases and the V segment lost 4 bases, leaving 12 bases of the junction unmatched. CDR3 amino acids: CASSVPGQKFNEQYF. For the CDR3, the DNA is TGCGCCAGCAGCGTACCGGGACAGAAGTTCAACGAGCAGTACTTC.

The chain employs TRBV7-3 and TRBJ1-1; D possibly corresponds to TRBD1 (6 bases). V was shortened by 5 bases and J by 0 bases, with 16 bases between the two germline ends. The CDR3 totals 16 residues. Germline assignment: CDR1 SGHTA and CDR2 FQGTGA. CDR3 bases: TGTGCCAGCAGCCCGGAACAAAGGGGGTTGAACACTGAAGCTTTCTTT. This translates into CASSPEQRGLNTEAFF.

This chain connects TRBV6-5 to TRBJ1-3, with D uncertain. This CDR3 is built from 15 residues. Looked up from germline, CDR1 is MNHEY and CDR2 is SVGAGI. With 1 base removed from V and 1 base from J, the gap between germline ends came to 8 bases. DNA for the CDR3: TGTGCCAGCAGTTACTTATCCGAGTCTGGAAACACCATATATTTT. The encoded protein is CASSYLSESGNTIYF.

The rearrangement joins TRBV27 to TRBJ2-7; the match to TRBD2 covers 9 bases. The germline gives CDR1 MNHEY, CDR2 SMNVEV (reference sequence). V shed 7 bases, J shed 3 bases, and the junction held 13 bases outside the gene matches. The CDR3 spans 16 residues. The CDR3 nucleotides are TGTGCCAGCAAGAAGTCGCTAGCGGGACTTTACTACGAGCAGTACTTC. Its protein product is CASKKSLAGLYYEQYF.

V gene TRBV28 combines with J gene TRBJ1-5; no firm D call. This CDR3 comprises 12 residues. V dropped 7 bases and J dropped 7 bases, with 11 bases sitting between them. CDR1 and CDR2 from the germline V gene are MDHEN and SYDVKM. CDR3: CASIGVKQPQHF. The CDR3 DNA reads TGTGCCAGCATTGGAGTTAAGCAGCCCCAGCATTTT.

This chain connects TRBV4-1 to TRBJ2-3; D is possibly TRBD1 (5 bases). Germline values: CDR1 MGHRA, CDR2 YSYEKL. CDR3 length: 14 amino acids. The ends were cut back, 0 bases at V and 6 bases at J, with 10 bases in the middle. The CDR3 protein is CASSQDGARDTQYF. The CDR3, as DNA: TGCGCCAGCAGCCAAGATGGGGCCAGGGATACGCAGTATTTT.

The genes are TRBV7-2 and TRBJ2-3; tentatively, D is TRBD2 (6 bases). Germline V gives CDR1 SGHTA, CDR2 FQGNSA. The CDR3 loop spans 16 amino acids. The V end was cut by 5 bases, the J end by 4 bases, with 19 bases between. The DNA for the CDR3 is TGTGCCAGCAGCGGTCTAGGGGCGGGGCACTCAGATACGCAGTATTTT. Amino acids: CASSGLGAGHSDTQYF. The variable domain in full, with the rest retrieved from reference TRBV7-2 and TRBJ2-3, is GAGVSQSPSNKVTEKGKDVELRCDPISGHTALYWYRQSLGQGLEFLIYFQGNSAPDKSGLPSDRFSAERTGGSVSTLTIQRTQQEDSAVYLCASSGLGAGHSDTQYFGPGTRLTVL.

The V and J genes are TRBV2 and TRBJ1-5; D not certain. Germline CDR1 reads SNHLY; CDR2 reads FYNNEI. There are 14 residues in the CDR3. The ends were cut back, 7 bases at V and 5 bases at J, with 15 bases in the middle. CDR3 sequence: CASKSGVGYQPQHF. CDR3 nucleotide sequence: TGTGCCAGCAAGTCTGGGGTGGGGTATCAGCCCCAGCATTTT.

The V call is TRBV5-1, the J call TRBJ2-2; 9 bases are shared with TRBD2. The CDR3 extends over 21 amino acids. Per the germline V gene, CDR1 is SGHRS and CDR2 is YFSETQ. J lost 4 bases, V lost 1 base, and 20 bases had no gene match. CDR3: CASSLPTPGEGTSTSTGELFF. CDR3 nucleotides: TGCGCCAGCAGCTTGCCCACACCCGGGGAGGGGACTAGCACCAGCACCGGGGAGCTGTTTTTT. The full variable domain, in which reference TRBV5-1 and TRBJ2-2 provide the parts outside the CDR3, is KAGVTQTPRYLIKTRGQQVTLSCSPISGHRSVSWYQQTPGQGLQFLFEYFSETQRNKGNFPGRFSGRQFSNSRSEMNVSTLELGDSALYLCASSLPTPGEGTSTSTGELFFGEGSRLTVL.

This sequence joins TRBV6-5 and TRBJ2-5; D remains unclear. The CDR3 consists of 11 residues. Germline loops: CDR1 MNHEY, CDR2 SVGAGI. V dropped 2 bases and J dropped 4 bases, with 2 bases sitting between them. DNA for the CDR3: TGTGCCAGCAGTTACAGAGAGACCCAGTACTTC. This codes for CASSYRETQYF.

The count of this clone is one. This chain uses TRBV5-1 with TRBJ2-7, with D maybe TRBD1 (5 bases). The germline V gene has CDR1 SGHRS and CDR2 YFSETQ. Trimming stripped 0 bases from V and 4 bases from J, with 5 bases between. The CDR3 length is 12 residues. CDR3 loop: CASSLEGYEQYF. CDR3 DNA sequence: TGCGCCAGCAGCTTGGAGGGGTACGAGCAGTACTTC.